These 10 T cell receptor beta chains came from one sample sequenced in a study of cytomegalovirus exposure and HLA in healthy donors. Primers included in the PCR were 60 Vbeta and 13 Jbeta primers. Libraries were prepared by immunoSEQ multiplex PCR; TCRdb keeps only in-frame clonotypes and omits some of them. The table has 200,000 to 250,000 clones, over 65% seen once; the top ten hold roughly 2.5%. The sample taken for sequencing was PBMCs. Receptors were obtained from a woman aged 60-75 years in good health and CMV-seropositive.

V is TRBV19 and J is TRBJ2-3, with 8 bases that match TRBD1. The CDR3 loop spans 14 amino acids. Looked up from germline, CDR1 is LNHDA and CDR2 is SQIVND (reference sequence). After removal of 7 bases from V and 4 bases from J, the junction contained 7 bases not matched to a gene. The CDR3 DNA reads TGTGCCAGTAACCCCGGACAGGGCTCAGATACGCAGTATTTT. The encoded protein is CASNPGQGSDTQYF.

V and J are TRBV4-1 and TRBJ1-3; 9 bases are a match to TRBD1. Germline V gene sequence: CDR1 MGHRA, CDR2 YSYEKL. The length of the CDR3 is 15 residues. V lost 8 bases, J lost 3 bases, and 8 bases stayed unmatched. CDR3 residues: CASRDRESYGNTIYF. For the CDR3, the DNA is TGCGCCAGCCGGGACAGGGAGTCGTATGGAAACACCATATATTTT.

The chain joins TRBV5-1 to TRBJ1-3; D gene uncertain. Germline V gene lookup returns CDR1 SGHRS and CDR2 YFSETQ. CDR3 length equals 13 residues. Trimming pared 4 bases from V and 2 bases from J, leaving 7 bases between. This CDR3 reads CASSVNAGNTIYF. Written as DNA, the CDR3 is TGCGCCAGCAGCGTAAATGCTGGAAACACCATATATTTT.

CDR3 sequence (DNA): TGTGCCAGCTCCACGGGCAGGGTAAACGAGCAGTACTTC. Its protein product is CASSTGRVNEQYF. The V gene is TRBV6-5, the J gene TRBJ2-7; tentatively, D is TRBD1 (5 bases). The V end was cut by 8 bases, the J end by 5 bases, with 16 bases between. The CDR3 is 13 amino acids. Per the germline V gene, CDR1 is MNHEY and CDR2 is SVGAGI.

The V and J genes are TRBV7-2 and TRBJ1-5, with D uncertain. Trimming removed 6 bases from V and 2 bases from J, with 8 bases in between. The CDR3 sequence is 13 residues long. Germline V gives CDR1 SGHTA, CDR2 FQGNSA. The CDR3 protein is CASSVQRNQPQHF. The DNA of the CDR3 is TGTGCCAGCAGTGTACAGCGCAATCAGCCCCAGCATTTT.

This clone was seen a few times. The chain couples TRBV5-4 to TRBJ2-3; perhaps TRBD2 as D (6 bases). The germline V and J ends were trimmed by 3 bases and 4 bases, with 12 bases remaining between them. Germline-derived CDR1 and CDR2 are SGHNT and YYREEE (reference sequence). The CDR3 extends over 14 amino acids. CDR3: CASSSLLAADTQYF. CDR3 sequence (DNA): TGTGCCAGCAGCTCCCTTTTAGCGGCAGATACGCAGTATTTT.

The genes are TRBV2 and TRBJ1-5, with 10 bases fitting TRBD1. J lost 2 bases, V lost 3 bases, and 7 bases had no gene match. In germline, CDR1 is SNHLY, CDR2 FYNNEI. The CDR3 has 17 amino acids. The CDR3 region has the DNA TGTGCCAGCAGTGACGGGACAGGGGATAGTCGCAATCAGCCCCAGCATTTT. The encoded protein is CASSDGTGDSRNQPQHF.

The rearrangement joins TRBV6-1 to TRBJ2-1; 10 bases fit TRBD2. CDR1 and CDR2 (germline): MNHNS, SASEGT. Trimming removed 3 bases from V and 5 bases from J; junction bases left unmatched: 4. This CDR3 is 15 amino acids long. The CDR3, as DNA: TGTGCCAGCAGTGAGGGACTAGCGAAGAACAATGAGCAGTTCTTC. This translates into CASSEGLAKNNEQFF.

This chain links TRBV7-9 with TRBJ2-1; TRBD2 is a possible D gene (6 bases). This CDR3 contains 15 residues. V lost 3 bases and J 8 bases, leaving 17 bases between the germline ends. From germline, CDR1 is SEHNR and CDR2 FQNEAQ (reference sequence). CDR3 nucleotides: TGTGCCAGCAGCTTTGGGACTGTGGTAGGGGATGAGCAGTTCTTC. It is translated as CASSFGTVVGDEQFF.

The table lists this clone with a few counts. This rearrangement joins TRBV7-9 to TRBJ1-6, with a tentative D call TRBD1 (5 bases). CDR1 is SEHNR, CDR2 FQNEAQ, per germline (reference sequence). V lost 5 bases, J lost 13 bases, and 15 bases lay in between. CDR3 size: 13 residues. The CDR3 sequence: CASSKDGAGPLHF. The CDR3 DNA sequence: TGTGCCAGCAGCAAGGACGGCGCAGGGCCCCTCCACTTT.